Presented here are 25 T cell receptor beta chains from one specimen sequenced in a study of identical twins. TCRdb fed the 5' RACE reads into MiXCR, producing one record per CDR3 protein. The table records 450,000 or so distinct CDR3 sequences, approximately 25% of them present only once. This sample also belongs to another study, concerning T cells expressing NK-cell markers.

Sequenced material: CD4+ T cells sorted from blood. These TCRs come from a woman between 18 and 30 years old in good health.

V usage is TRBV7-3 and J usage is TRBJ1-1; D gene uncertain. The germline CDR1 and CDR2 sequences are SGHTA and FQGTGA. The CDR3 covers 14 residues. V was shortened by 5 bases and J by 4 bases, with 14 bases between the two germline ends. The CDR3 reads CASSPQADSTEAFF. In DNA, the CDR3 is TGTGCCAGCAGCCCCCAGGCGGACTCCACTGAAGCTTTCTTT.

In its sample, this clonotype was seen a few times. The gene calls are TRBV5-6 and TRBJ1-5, with D possibly TRBD1 on 6 matching bases. CDR1 SGHDT and CDR2 YYEEEE come from the germline V gene. The V end lost 0 bases, the J end lost 5 bases, and 9 bases lay between the germline ends. There are 14 residues in the CDR3. The CDR3 DNA is TGTGCCAGCAGCTTGGCCAGGGGCGATCAGCCCCAGCATTTT. It translates to CASSLARGDQPQHF.

This clonotype has at least ten counts. V is TRBV2 and J is TRBJ1-1; D gene uncertain. Germline V gene data show CDR1 as SNHLY and CDR2 as FYNNEI. Trimming removed 0 bases from V and 2 bases from J, with 16 bases in between. There are 17 residues in the CDR3. Here the CDR3 reads CASSEAPRSGRNTEAFF. CDR3 nucleotides: TGTGCCAGCAGTGAAGCGCCCCGGTCTGGACGTAACACTGAAGCTTTCTTT.

This clonotype was seen more than once but under ten times. The gene calls are TRBV12-3 or TRBV12-4 and TRBJ2-2; 13 nucleotides align to TRBD2. CDR3 length equals 16 residues. Trimming cost V 5 bases and J 4 bases; bases outside gene matches: 4. As DNA, the CDR3 is TGTGCCAGCAGTCCGGGACTAGCGGGGAGCACCGGGGAGCTGTTTTTT. Translated: CASSPGLAGSTGELFF.

The rearrangement joins TRBV27 to TRBJ2-5; 9 bases are a match to TRBD2. Germline V CDR1 and CDR2: MNHEY, SMNVEV (reference sequence). J was trimmed by 3 bases and V by 3 bases; bases with no gene match: 2. The CDR3 loop spans 14 amino acids. The CDR3 coding sequence is TGTGCCAGCAGTTTTGAGCGGGGGGAAGAGACCCAGTACTTC. As protein: CASSFERGEETQYF.

This rearrangement joins TRBV20-1 to TRBJ2-1, with TRBD2 matching 16 bases. After removal of 6 bases from V and 8 bases from J, the junction contained 7 bases not matched to a gene. Looked up from germline, CDR1 is DFQATT and CDR2 is SNEGSKA (reference sequence). This CDR3 is 15 amino acids long. This CDR3 reads CSAREGTSGRDEQFF. CDR3 nucleotide sequence: TGCAGTGCCAGGGAGGGGACTAGCGGGAGGGATGAGCAGTTCTTC.

The genes are TRBV10-3 and TRBJ2-5; D remains unclear. CDR3 length equals 13 residues. CDR1 is ENHRY, CDR2 SYGVKD, per germline. V gave up 4 bases and J gave up 1 base, with 7 bases separating them. CDR3 coding DNA: TGTGCCATCAGTGGACTGCTCCAAGAGACCCAGTACTTC. Translated, it gives CAISGLLQETQYF.

This clonotype was found a few times. V is TRBV6-5 and J is TRBJ2-7, with D hard to call. The germline V and J ends were trimmed by 0 bases and 0 bases, with 3 bases remaining between them. The germline V gene encodes CDR1 MNHEY and CDR2 SVGAGI. This CDR3 is 13 amino acids long. The CDR3 nucleotides are TGTGCCAGCAGTTACTCCATCTCCTACGAGCAGTACTTC. Its protein product is CASSYSISYEQYF.

The genes are TRBV20-1 and TRBJ2-2; 8 bases match TRBD1. The V gene end was trimmed by 5 bases and the J gene end by 1 base; junction bases not matched to a gene: 6. Per germline, CDR1 DFQATT and CDR2 SNEGSKA (reference sequence). The CDR3 loop spans 15 amino acids. In DNA, the CDR3 is TGCAGTGCTCCAACCGGGACAGGGAACACCGGGGAGCTGTTTTTT. Translation gives CSAPTGTGNTGELFF.

The V gene is TRBV6-5, the J gene TRBJ1-4; 10 bases fit TRBD1. This CDR3 has 15 residues. Germline V CDR1 and CDR2: MNHEY, SVGAGI. V was clipped by 1 base and J by 5 bases; unmatched bases: 1. Written as DNA, the CDR3 is TGTGCCAGCAGTTACTTGGACAGGGGGAATGAAAAACTGTTTTTT. It specifies CASSYLDRGNEKLFF.

The gene calls are TRBV7-2 and TRBJ2-7; 9 bases fit TRBD2. CDR1 is SGHTA and CDR2 is FQGNSA in the germline V gene. The CDR3 length is 14 residues. V was clipped by 6 bases and J by 2 bases; unmatched bases: 5. As DNA, the CDR3 is TGTGCCAGCAGTCGACTAGCGGCAACCTACGAGCAGTACTTC. Amino acids: CASSRLAATYEQYF. The full variable domain, its missing parts supplied by reference TRBV7-2 and TRBJ2-7, is GAGVSQSPSNKVTEKGKDVELRCDPISGHTALYWYRQSLGQGLEFLIYFQGNSAPDKSGLPSDRFSAERTGGSVSTLTIQRTQQEDSAVYLCASSRLAATYEQYFGPGTRLTVT.

Only a few counts were recorded for this clonotype. The CDR3 DNA reads as TGTGCCAGCAGTGTCCAGGGGGCAAGGCAGCCCCAGCATTTT. It is translated as CASSVQGARQPQHF. The chain joins TRBV2 to TRBJ1-5, with 8 bases that match TRBD1. The CDR3 contains 14 residues. Germline V CDR1 and CDR2: SNHLY, FYNNEI. V shed 4 bases, J shed 7 bases, and the junction held 6 bases outside the gene matches.

This clonotype was detected once. This chain joins TRBV20-1 and TRBJ2-4, with D perhaps TRBD1 or TRBD2 (6 bases each). Trimming pared 3 bases from V and 6 bases from J, leaving 15 bases between. The CDR3 has 14 residues. Germline V CDR1 and CDR2: DFQATT, SNEGSKA (reference sequence). The CDR3 reads CSASVGGGLNIQYF. CDR3 bases: TGCAGTGCTAGCGTCGGAGGGGGGTTAAACATTCAGTACTTC.

This chain uses TRBV25-1 with TRBJ1-1; 12 nucleotides align to TRBD1. Germline values: CDR1 MGHDK, CDR2 SYGVNS. After removal of 8 bases from V and 5 bases from J, the junction contained 3 bases not matched to a gene. CDR3 length: 13 residues. The CDR3 nucleotides read TGTGCCAGCGGGGGACAGGGGGCTACTGAAGCTTTCTTT. It encodes CASGGQGATEAFF. The full variable domain, rest sourced from reference TRBV25-1 and TRBJ1-1, is EADIYQTPRYLVIGTGKKITLECSQTMGHDKMYWYQQDPGMELHLIHYSYGVNSTEKGDLSSESTVSRIRTEHFPLTLESARPSHTSQYLCASGGQGATEAFFGQGTRLTVV.

The chain combines TRBV28 with TRBJ2-7; 7 bases match TRBD1. Germline loops: CDR1 MDHEN, CDR2 SYDVKM. With 6 bases clipped from V and 6 bases from J, the junction kept 14 bases outside the gene matches. The CDR3 is 15 residues long. CDR3 nucleotide sequence: TGTGCCAGCAGCAGATTTCGGGACAGACCTGGCGAGCAGTACTTC. Translating gives CASSRFRDRPGEQYF. The variable domain in full, completed from reference TRBV28 and TRBJ2-7, reads DVKVTQSSRYLVKRTGEKVFLECVQDMDHENMFWYRQDPGLGLRLIYFSYDVKMKEKGDIPEGYSVSREKKERFSLILESASTNQTSMYLCASSRFRDRPGEQYFGPGTRLTVT.

This chain's CDR3 is CASSTTGNQETQYF. Here the CDR3 DNA reads TGTGCCAGTAGTACTACAGGGAACCAAGAGACCCAGTACTTC. The chain has TRBV19 and TRBJ2-5; possibly TRBD1 for D (6 bases). The germline CDR1 and CDR2 sequences are LNHDA and SQIVND (reference sequence). Trimming took 4 bases from V and 0 from J, leaving 9 bases between them. CDR3 length equals 14 residues. Based on the CDR3 plus reference TRBV19 and TRBJ2-5, the full variable domain is DGGITQSPKYLFRKEGQNVTLSCEQNLNHDAMYWYRQDPGQGLRLIYYSQIVNDFQKGDIAEGYSVSREKKESFPLTVTSAQKNPTAFYLCASSTTGNQETQYFGPGTRLLVL.

This chain uses TRBV2 with TRBJ2-2, with D perhaps TRBD1 (5 bases). V was cut by 9 bases and J by 6 bases, with 17 bases left in between. The CDR3 has 14 amino acids. The germline V gene encodes CDR1 SNHLY and CDR2 FYNNEI. The CDR3 coding sequence is TGTGCCAGGCAGGGTATTTCGGGTTCCGGGGAGCTGTTTTTT. It specifies CARQGISGSGELFF. Full variable domain (missing parts from reference TRBV2 and TRBJ2-2): EPEVTQTPSHQVTQMGQEVILRCVPISNHLYFYWYRQILGQKVEFLVSFYNNEISEKSEIFDDQFSVERPDGSNFTLKIRSTKLEDSAMYFCARQGISGSGELFFGEGSRLTVL.

The J gene is TRBJ2-7, the V gene TRBV7-8; no clear D gene. The V and J ends lost 1 base and 3 bases respectively, with 10 bases between them. Per germline, CDR1 SGHVS and CDR2 FQNEAQ. CDR3 length: 14 amino acids. For the CDR3, the DNA is TGTGCCAGCAGCTTAGTCCCGGATATCTACGAGCAGTACTTC. Protein product: CASSLVPDIYEQYF. Using reference TRBV7-8 and TRBJ2-7 for the parts outside the CDR3, the full variable domain is GAGVSQSPRYKVAKRGQDVALRCDPISGHVSLFWYQQALGQGPEFLTYFQNEAQLDKSGLPSDRFFAERPEGSVSTLKIQRTQQEDSAVYLCASSLVPDIYEQYFGPGTRLTVT.

The chain couples TRBV11-1 to TRBJ2-6; 8 bases agree with TRBD1. CDR1 is SGHAT, CDR2 FQDESV, per germline (reference sequence). The V and J ends lost 5 bases and 0 bases, in that order; junction bases with no gene match: 12. The CDR3 sequence is 19 residues long. The CDR3 DNA sequence: TGTGCCAGCAGCGTATACAGGGGGTCCGACAGCTCTGGGGCCAACGTCCTGACTTTC. Translation: CASSVYRGSDSSGANVLTF.

This clonotype was counted a few times. The V gene is TRBV5-5, the J gene TRBJ2-3, with 8 bases lining up with TRBD2. The CDR3 runs to 17 residues. Trimming took 0 bases from V and 5 from J; bases not matched to a gene: 11. Germline CDR1 SGHKS, CDR2 YYEKEE (reference sequence). The CDR3: CASSLEPVAGPKDTQYF. The CDR3, as DNA: TGTGCCAGCAGCTTGGAGCCAGTAGCGGGACCTAAAGATACGCAGTATTTT.

V gene TRBV7-9 combines with J gene TRBJ2-5, with 13 bases identical to TRBD2. The trim removed 5 bases at V and 4 bases at J, leaving 4 bases unmatched. Germline CDR1 and CDR2: SEHNR and FQNEAQ (reference sequence). The CDR3 runs to 15 residues. DNA for the CDR3: TGTGCCAGCAGCGCAGGACTAGCGGGAGTAGAGACCCAGTACTTC. Amino acid sequence: CASSAGLAGVETQYF.

The chain employs TRBV25-1 and TRBJ2-7, with 10 nucleotides matching TRBD2. In germline, CDR1 is MGHDK, CDR2 SYGVNS. The V and J ends lost 1 base and 1 base, in that order; junction bases with no gene match: 4. The CDR3 consists of 16 residues. DNA of the CDR3: TGTGCCAGCAGTGAATTAGGACTAGCGGAGTCCTACGAGCAGTACTTC. This gives the protein CASSELGLAESYEQYF.

This clonotype was seen a few times. This rearrangement joins TRBV5-5 to TRBJ2-3, with D uncertain. This CDR3 contains 12 residues. V shed 4 bases and J shed 8 bases, with 11 bases lying between them. Germline assignment: CDR1 SGHKS and CDR2 YYEKEE (reference sequence). Here the CDR3 reads CASSRVPGTQYF. DNA for the CDR3: TGTGCCAGCAGCCGCGTCCCAGGTACGCAGTATTTT. The variable domain in full, completed from reference TRBV5-5 and TRBJ2-3, reads DAGVTQSPTHLIKTRGQQVTLRCSPISGHKSVSWYQQVLGQGPQFIFQYYEKEERGRGNFPDRFSARQFPNYSSELNVNALLLGDSALYLCASSRVPGTQYFGPGTRLTVL.

The rearrangement joins TRBV20-1 to TRBJ2-1; TRBD2 agrees at 10 bases. The CDR3 is made up of 14 amino acids. Per the germline V gene, CDR1 is DFQATT and CDR2 is SNEGSKA (reference sequence). V shed 0 bases and J 10 bases; nucleotides not matched to a gene: 6. The DNA of the CDR3 is TGCAGTGCTAGAGAAGCTAGCGGGAGCAGCGAGCAGTTCTTC. It codes for CSAREASGSSEQFF.

The chain links TRBV12-3 or TRBV12-4 to TRBJ2-5; no reliable D call. The CDR3 runs to 14 residues. V dropped 6 bases and J dropped 2 bases, with 13 bases sitting between them. This CDR3 is CASSPNLPQETQYF. Here the CDR3 DNA reads TGTGCCAGCAGCCCGAATCTCCCACAAGAGACCCAGTACTTC.